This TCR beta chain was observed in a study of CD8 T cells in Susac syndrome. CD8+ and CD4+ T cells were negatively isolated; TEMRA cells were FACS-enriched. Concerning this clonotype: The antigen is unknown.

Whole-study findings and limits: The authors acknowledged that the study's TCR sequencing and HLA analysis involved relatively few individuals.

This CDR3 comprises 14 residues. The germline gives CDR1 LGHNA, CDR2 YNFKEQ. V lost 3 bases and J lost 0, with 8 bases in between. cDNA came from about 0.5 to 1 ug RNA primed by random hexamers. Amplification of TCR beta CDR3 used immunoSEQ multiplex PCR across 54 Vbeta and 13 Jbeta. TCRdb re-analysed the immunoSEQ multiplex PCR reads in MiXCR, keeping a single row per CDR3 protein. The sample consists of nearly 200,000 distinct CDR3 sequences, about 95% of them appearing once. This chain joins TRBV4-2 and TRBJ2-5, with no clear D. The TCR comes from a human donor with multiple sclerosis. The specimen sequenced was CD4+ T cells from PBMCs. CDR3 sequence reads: CASSQWANQETQYF. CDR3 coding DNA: TGTGCCAGCAGCCAGTGGGCTAACCAAGAGACCCAGTACTTC.